The rows below give T cell receptor beta chains drawn from one sample of a study of CD8 T cells in Susac syndrome. TCRdb passed the immunoSEQ multiplex PCR reads through MiXCR, listing each CDR3 protein once. The sample records 70,000 or so distinct CDR3 sequences, roughly 94% being singletons. Source material: CD8+ T cells from PBMCs. These TCRs come from a human donor in good health. The CDR3 runs from the conserved cysteine through the conserved F or W.

len: 15
j_gene: TRBJ1-1
v_gene: TRBV4-3
CDR3aa: CASSQYSGFDTEAFF

len: 18
j_gene: TRBJ2-7
v_gene: TRBV5-6
CDR3aa: CASSLSNPRGGRSYEQYF

len: 15
j_gene: TRBJ1-2
v_gene: TRBV29-1
CDR3aa: CSVEDSDATSYGYTF

len: 13
j_gene: TRBJ1-2
v_gene: TRBV30
CDR3aa: CAWSPGTTHGYTF

len: 14
j_gene: TRBJ1-2
v_gene: TRBV29-1
CDR3aa: CSVEKQGKHYGYTF

len: 15
j_gene: TRBJ2-7
v_gene: TRBV3-1
CDR3aa: CASSHRGRSIYEQYF

len: 11
j_gene: TRBJ2-3
v_gene: TRBV24-1
CDR3aa: CATSESDTQYF

len: 15
j_gene: TRBJ2-3
v_gene: TRBV3-1
CDR3aa: CASSQELGGTDTQYF

len: 13
j_gene: TRBJ2-7
v_gene: TRBV25-1
CDR3aa: CASSIGRAYEQYF

len: 12
j_gene: TRBJ1-1
v_gene: TRBV5-1
CDR3aa: CASSDWGTEAFF

len: 17
j_gene: TRBJ2-7
v_gene: TRBV27
CDR3aa: CASSRQLGRGVSYEQYF

len: 16
j_gene: TRBJ1-5
v_gene: TRBV19
CDR3aa: CASRPNVREGNQPQHF

len: 12
j_gene: TRBJ2-2
v_gene: TRBV29-1
CDR3aa: CSVPGGSGELFF

len: 11
j_gene: TRBJ1-3
v_gene: TRBV19
CDR3aa: CASSPGNTIYF

len: 11
j_gene: TRBJ2-2
v_gene: TRBV12-3/TRBV12-4
CDR3aa: CASSYTGELFF

len: 13
j_gene: TRBJ2-7
v_gene: TRBV2
CDR3aa: CASRRRGTYEQYF

len: 14
j_gene: TRBJ1-4
v_gene: TRBV6-5
CDR3aa: CASSIRDSYEKLFF

len: 13
j_gene: TRBJ2-7
v_gene: TRBV5-4
CDR3aa: CASSPWTGTEQYF

len: 15
j_gene: TRBJ2-7
v_gene: TRBV3-1
CDR3aa: CASSQGQGLSYEQYF

len: 13
j_gene: TRBJ1-1
v_gene: TRBV7-9
CDR3aa: CASSRQGVPEAFF

len: 15
j_gene: TRBJ2-3
v_gene: TRBV18
CDR3aa: CASSLLAGDADTQYF

len: 14
j_gene: TRBJ1-6
v_gene: TRBV6-5
CDR3aa: CASSTQGAHSPLHF